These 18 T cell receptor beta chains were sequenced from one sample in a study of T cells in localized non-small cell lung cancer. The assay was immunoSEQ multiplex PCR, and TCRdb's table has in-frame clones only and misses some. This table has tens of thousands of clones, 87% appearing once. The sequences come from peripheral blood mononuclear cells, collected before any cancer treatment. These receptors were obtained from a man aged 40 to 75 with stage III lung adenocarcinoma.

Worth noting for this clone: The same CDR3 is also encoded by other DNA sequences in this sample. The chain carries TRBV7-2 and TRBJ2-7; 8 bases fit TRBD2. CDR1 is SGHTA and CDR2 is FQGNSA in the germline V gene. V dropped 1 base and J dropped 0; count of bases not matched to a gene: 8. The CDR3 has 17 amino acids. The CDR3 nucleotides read TGTGCCAGCAGCTTAGGTCGGGGGGGTCCTGCCTCCTACGAGCAGTACTTC. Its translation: CASSLGRGGPASYEQYF.

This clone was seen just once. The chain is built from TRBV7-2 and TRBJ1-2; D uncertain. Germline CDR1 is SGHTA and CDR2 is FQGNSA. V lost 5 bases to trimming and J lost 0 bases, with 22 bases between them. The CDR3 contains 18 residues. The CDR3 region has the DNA TGTGCCAGCAGCGCGCGACCCGCGGGGAGCCTAGCTAACTATGGCTACACCTTC. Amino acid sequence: CASSARPAGSLANYGYTF.

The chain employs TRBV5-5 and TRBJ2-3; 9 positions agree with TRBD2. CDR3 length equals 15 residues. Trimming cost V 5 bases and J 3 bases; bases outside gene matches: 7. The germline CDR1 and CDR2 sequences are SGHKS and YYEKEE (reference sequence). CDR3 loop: CASSSLAGGTDTQYF. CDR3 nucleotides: TGTGCCAGCAGTTCCCTCGCGGGGGGGACAGATACGCAGTATTTT.

The DNA of the CDR3 is TGTGCCAGCAGCTTATTCGGTTTAAAGGGGGCGTTCTACGAGCAGTACTTC. This sequence encodes CASSLFGLKGAFYEQYF. The V and J genes are TRBV11-3 and TRBJ2-7; 7 bases align to TRBD1. CDR3 length: 17 amino acids. Germline V gene lookup returns CDR1 SGHNT and CDR2 YENEEA. Trimming removed 2 bases from V and 3 bases from J; junction bases left unmatched: 13.

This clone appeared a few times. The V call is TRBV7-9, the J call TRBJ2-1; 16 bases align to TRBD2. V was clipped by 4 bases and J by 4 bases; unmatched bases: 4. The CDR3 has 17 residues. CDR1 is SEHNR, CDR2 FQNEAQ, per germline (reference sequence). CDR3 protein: CASSSSGLAGGYNEQFF. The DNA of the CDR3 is TGTGCCAGCAGCTCATCGGGACTAGCGGGGGGGTACAATGAGCAGTTCTTC.

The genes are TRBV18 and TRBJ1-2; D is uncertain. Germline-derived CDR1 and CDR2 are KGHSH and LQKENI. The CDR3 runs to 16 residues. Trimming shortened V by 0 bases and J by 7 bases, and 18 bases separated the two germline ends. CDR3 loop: CASSPPEGRVTGGYTF. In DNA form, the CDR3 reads TGTGCCAGCTCACCACCGGAAGGACGGGTAACTGGTGGCTACACCTTC.

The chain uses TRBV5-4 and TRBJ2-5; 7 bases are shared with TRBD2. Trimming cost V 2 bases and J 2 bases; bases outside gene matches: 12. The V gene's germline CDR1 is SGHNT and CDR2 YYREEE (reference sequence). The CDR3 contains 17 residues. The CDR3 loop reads CASSLSGAGRVQETQYF. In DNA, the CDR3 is TGTGCCAGCAGCTTAAGCGGGGCGGGGCGAGTACAAGAGACCCAGTACTTC.

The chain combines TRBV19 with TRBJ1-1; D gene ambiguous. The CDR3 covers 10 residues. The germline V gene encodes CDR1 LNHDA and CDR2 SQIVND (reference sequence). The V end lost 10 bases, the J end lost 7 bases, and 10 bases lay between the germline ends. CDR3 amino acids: CATRKSEAFF. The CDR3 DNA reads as TGTGCCACCCGAAAGAGTGAAGCTTTCTTT.

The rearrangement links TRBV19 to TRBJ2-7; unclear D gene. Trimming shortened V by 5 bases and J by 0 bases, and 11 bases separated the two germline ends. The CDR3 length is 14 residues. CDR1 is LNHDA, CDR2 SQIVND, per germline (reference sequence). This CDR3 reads CASSEGRSSYEQYF. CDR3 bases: TGTGCCAGTAGTGAAGGCAGGAGCTCCTACGAGCAGTACTTC.

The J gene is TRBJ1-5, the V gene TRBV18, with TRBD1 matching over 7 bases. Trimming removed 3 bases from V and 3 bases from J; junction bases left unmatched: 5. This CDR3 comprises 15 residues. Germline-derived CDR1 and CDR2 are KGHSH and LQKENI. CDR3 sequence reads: CASSPGTEPNQPQHF. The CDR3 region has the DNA TGTGCCAGCTCACCCGGGACAGAGCCCAATCAGCCCCAGCATTTT. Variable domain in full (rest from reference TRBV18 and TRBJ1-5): NAGVMQNPRHLVRRRGQEARLRCSPMKGHSHVYWYRQLPEEGLKFMVYLQKENIIDESGMPKERFSAEFPKEGPSILRIQQVVRGDSAAYFCASSPGTEPNQPQHFGDGTRLSIL.

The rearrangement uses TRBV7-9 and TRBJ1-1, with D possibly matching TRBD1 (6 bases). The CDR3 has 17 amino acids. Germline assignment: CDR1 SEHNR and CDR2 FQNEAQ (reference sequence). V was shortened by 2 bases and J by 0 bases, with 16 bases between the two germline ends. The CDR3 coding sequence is TGTGCCAGCAGCTTAACCGGCCAGGGGCCCTTGAACACTGAAGCTTTCTTT. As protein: CASSLTGQGPLNTEAFF.

CDR3: CASSLNPGTGVNSPLHF. As DNA, the CDR3 is TGTGCCAGCAGTTTAAACCCCGGGACAGGGGTTAATTCACCCCTCCACTTT. The gene calls are TRBV7-8 and TRBJ1-6, with 10 bases aligning to TRBD1. The CDR3 loop spans 17 amino acids. V lost 6 bases and J lost 6; bases outside the gene matches: 11. CDR1 and CDR2 (germline): SGHVS, FQNEAQ.

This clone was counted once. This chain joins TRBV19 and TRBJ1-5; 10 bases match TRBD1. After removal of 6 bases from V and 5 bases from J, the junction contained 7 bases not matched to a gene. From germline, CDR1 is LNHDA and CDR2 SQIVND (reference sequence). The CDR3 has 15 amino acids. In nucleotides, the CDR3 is TGTGCCAGTAGGCCGGGACAGGGGTTTTATCAGCCCCAGCATTTT. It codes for CASRPGQGFYQPQHF.

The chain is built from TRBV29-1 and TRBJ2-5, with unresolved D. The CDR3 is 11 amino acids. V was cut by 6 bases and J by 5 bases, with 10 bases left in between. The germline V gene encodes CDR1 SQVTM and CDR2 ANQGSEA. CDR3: CSVVPAETQYF. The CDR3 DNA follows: TGCAGCGTCGTTCCGGCCGAGACCCAGTACTTC.

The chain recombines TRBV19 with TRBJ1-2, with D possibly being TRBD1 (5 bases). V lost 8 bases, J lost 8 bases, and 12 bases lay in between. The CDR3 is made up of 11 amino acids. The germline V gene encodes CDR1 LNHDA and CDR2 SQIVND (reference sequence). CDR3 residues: CASPAGKGYTF. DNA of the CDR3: TGTGCCAGTCCAGCAGGGAAAGGCTACACCTTC.

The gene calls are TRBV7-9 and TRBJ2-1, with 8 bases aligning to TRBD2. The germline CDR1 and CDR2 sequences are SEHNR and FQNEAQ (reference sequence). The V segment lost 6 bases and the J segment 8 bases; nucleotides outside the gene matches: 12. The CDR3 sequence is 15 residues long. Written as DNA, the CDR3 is TGTGCCAGCAGACTAGTGGCGGGGGGCAGGGATGAGCAGTTCTTC. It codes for CASRLVAGGRDEQFF.

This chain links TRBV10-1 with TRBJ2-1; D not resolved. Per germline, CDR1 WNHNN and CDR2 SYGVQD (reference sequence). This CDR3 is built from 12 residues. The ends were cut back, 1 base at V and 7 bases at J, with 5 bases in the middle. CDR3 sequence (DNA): TGCGCCAGCAGTGAGTATAAGAATGAGCAGTTCTTC. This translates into CASSEYKNEQFF.

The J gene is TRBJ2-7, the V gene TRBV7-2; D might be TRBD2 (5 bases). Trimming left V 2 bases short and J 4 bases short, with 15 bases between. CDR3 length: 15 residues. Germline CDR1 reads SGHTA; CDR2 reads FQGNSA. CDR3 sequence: CASSLWGTSSYEQYF. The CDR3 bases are TGTGCCAGCAGCTTATGGGGTACTAGTTCGTACGAGCAGTACTTC.